Below are 28 T cell receptor beta chains sequenced from a single sample in a study of Graves' ophthalmopathy and Graves' hyperthyroidism (dated by TCRdb to 2017 to 2018). Sequencing was performed on an Illumina HiSeq 2000. For repertoire sequencing, TCR beta CDR3 regions were amplified from RNA transcripts. The first round was an RT-PCR using HTBI primers with the Qiagen OneStep RT-PCR kit, and this first round was followed by a second-round multiplex PCR, then size selection and purification. TCRdb ran its own pipeline on the public reads, namely fastp trimming at Q25 and MiXCR clone calling, and kept in-frame beta chains. Rows merge per CDR3 protein into single entries with the most common DNA and genes. In this sample the table shows about 410,000 distinct CDR3 sequences, around 16% of which occur a single time. Jointly, the top ten make up 1.5% to 2% of the sample. Sequencing was carried out using peripheral blood. Receptors originate from a woman under 30 with Graves' ophthalmopathy. Donor details come from another sample of the same person, matched by shared clones.

The table lists this clonotype with many counts. This chain links TRBV11-2 with TRBJ1-5; D is possibly TRBD1 (5 bases). The CDR3 runs 16 residues. V was shortened by 5 bases and J by 6 bases, with 20 bases between the two germline ends. Germline V gene sequence: CDR1 SGHAT, CDR2 FQNNGV. CDR3 residues: CASSPPGPTITQPQHF. In DNA, the CDR3 is TGTGCCAGCAGCCCACCGGGACCCACGATCACTCAGCCCCAGCATTTT.

This clonotype was recorded many times. CDR3 sequence: CASSYSRDGAKNIQYF. The CDR3 coding sequence is TGTGCCAGCAGTTACTCGAGGGACGGAGCGAAAAACATTCAGTACTTC. This chain joins TRBV6-2 or TRBV6-3 and TRBJ2-4; either TRBD1 or TRBD2 may fit D (5 bases each). Germline-derived CDR1 and CDR2 are MNHEY and SVGEGT. This CDR3 is built from 16 residues. V lost 0 bases, J lost 4 bases, and 13 bases lay in between.

This clonotype was seen at least ten times. The V gene is TRBV6-2 or TRBV6-3, the J gene TRBJ1-6; D gene unclear. The V and J ends lost 6 bases and 11 bases respectively, with 8 bases between them. Germline values: CDR1 MNHEY, CDR2 SVGEGT. CDR3 length: 11 amino acids. The DNA of the CDR3 is TGTGCCAGCAGCTCCGGGCCACCCCTCCACTTT. This gives the protein CASSSGPPLHF.

This clonotype was recorded at least ten times. This chain uses TRBV6-2 or TRBV6-3 with TRBJ1-1; unclear D gene. V lost 7 bases and J lost 4, with 10 bases in between. This CDR3 has 12 amino acids. CDR1 is MNHEY, CDR2 SVGEGT, per germline. CDR3 bases: TGTGCCAGCACTGACCGTGGCACTGAAGCTTTCTTT. Translated: CASTDRGTEAFF.

This rearrangement joins TRBV6-1 to TRBJ1-1, with 7 bases aligning to TRBD1. Looked up from germline, CDR1 is MNHNS and CDR2 is SASEGT. Trimming cost V 6 bases and J 7 bases; bases outside gene matches: 8. The CDR3 has 13 amino acids. The CDR3 region is CASRVDRADEAFF. In DNA, the CDR3 is TGTGCCAGCAGGGTAGACAGGGCGGATGAAGCTTTCTTT.

In its sample, this clonotype was seen many times. The V call is TRBV28, the J call TRBJ2-7; the match to TRBD2 covers 7 bases. Germline values: CDR1 MDHEN, CDR2 SYDVKM. The trim removed 8 bases at V and 7 bases at J, leaving 14 bases unmatched. CDR3 length: 14 amino acids. The CDR3 DNA is TGTGCCAGCGAAGCGTGGCGGGAGCTTGGGGAGCAGTACTTC. Residues: CASEAWRELGEQYF.

A few counts support this clonotype. A much larger clone is a single base away; this may be a read error. The gene calls are TRBV3-1 and TRBJ1-3; tentative D call: TRBD1 (6 bases). The CDR3 is 15 amino acids. Germline CDR1 LGHDT, CDR2 YNNKEL (reference sequence). CDR3 DNA: TGTGCCAGCAGCCAACAGGGGAGCTCTGGAAGCACCATATATTTT. Protein: CASSQQGSSGSTIYF.

This clonotype was counted ten times or more. This rearrangement joins TRBV29-1 to TRBJ2-5; 7 nucleotides line up with TRBD1. The CDR3 covers 15 residues. Trimming at V came to 5 bases and at J to 1 base, leaving 10 bases not matched to a gene. Per the germline V gene, CDR1 is SQVTM and CDR2 is ANQGSEA. The CDR3 reads CSVLGRQGSQETQYF. CDR3 sequence (DNA): TGCAGCGTTCTGGGGAGACAGGGAAGCCAAGAGACCCAGTACTTC.

This chain's CDR3 is CASSLTDRQPQHF. Here the CDR3 DNA reads TGTGCCAGCAGTTTAACCGACCGACAGCCCCAGCATTTT. The chain employs TRBV12-3 or TRBV12-4 and TRBJ1-5, with unresolved D. V gave up 2 bases and J gave up 7 bases, with 9 bases separating them. The CDR3 length is 13 residues.

This chain joins TRBV20-1 and TRBJ2-2; 8 bases match TRBD2. CDR1 DFQATT and CDR2 SNEGSKA come from the germline V gene (reference sequence). V lost 1 base to trimming and J lost 6 bases; unmatched junction nucleotides: 13. There are 17 residues in the CDR3. CDR3 sequence: CSARVPSGGGPPGELFF. The DNA for the CDR3 is TGCAGTGCTAGAGTACCCAGCGGGGGAGGGCCCCCCGGGGAGCTGTTTTTT.

In its sample, this clonotype was seen many times. The chain joins TRBV6-2 or TRBV6-3 to TRBJ2-5, with D maybe TRBD1 (6 bases). V was trimmed by 0 bases and J by 3 bases, leaving 8 bases between them. CDR3 length: 14 amino acids. Germline V CDR1 and CDR2: MNHEY, SVGEGT. CDR3 loop: CASSYSGTKETQYF. In nucleotides, the CDR3 is TGTGCCAGCAGTTACTCCGGGACAAAAGAGACCCAGTACTTC.

The V call is TRBV2, the J call TRBJ1-1; TRBD1 matches at 8 bases. The CDR3 has 16 amino acids. Germline values: CDR1 SNHLY, CDR2 FYNNEI. With 5 bases clipped from V and 5 bases from J, the junction kept 13 bases outside the gene matches. The CDR3 DNA reads as TGTGCCAGCAGTAGGGACAGGTCGAAGCGATGGACTGAAGCTTTCTTT. This encodes CASSRDRSKRWTEAFF.

The V gene is TRBV24-1, the J gene TRBJ2-5; D is possibly TRBD1 (5 bases). The CDR3 is made up of 14 amino acids. Trimming stripped 4 bases from V and 2 bases from J, with 10 bases between. Germline values: CDR1 KGHDR, CDR2 SFDVKD. The CDR3 nucleotides read TGTGCCACCAGTGAAGCGACAGCACAAGAGACCCAGTACTTC. Amino acid sequence: CATSEATAQETQYF.

This clonotype was seen at least ten times. V usage is TRBV7-9 and J usage is TRBJ2-5; 7 bases agree with TRBD1. Germline V lookup: CDR1 SEHNR, CDR2 FQNEAQ (reference sequence). V dropped 2 bases and J dropped 4; count of bases not matched to a gene: 10. The CDR3 contains 16 residues. CDR3 residues: CASSLRATGVGETQYF. CDR3 DNA sequence: TGTGCCAGCAGCTTAAGGGCCACAGGGGTAGGAGAGACCCAGTACTTC.

This clonotype was detected ten times or more. J is TRBJ1-3 and V is TRBV27, with D hard to call. Looked up from germline, CDR1 is MNHEY and CDR2 is SMNVEV (reference sequence). The CDR3 sequence is 12 residues long. V was cut by 10 bases and J by 8 bases, with 15 bases left in between. The CDR3 reads CATEWEVDTIYF. CDR3 DNA sequence: TGTGCCACCGAGTGGGAGGTGGACACCATATATTTT.

This clonotype was detected ten times or more. V is TRBV30 and J is TRBJ1-3, with 8 nucleotides matching TRBD1. There are 16 residues in the CDR3. From germline, CDR1 is GTSNPN and CDR2 SVGIG (reference sequence). After removal of 4 bases from V and 2 bases from J, the junction contained 10 bases not matched to a gene. The CDR3 region has the DNA TGTGCCTGGACCCGACTCCCAGGGGGCACTGGAAACACCATATATTTT. Amino acids: CAWTRLPGGTGNTIYF.

The sample holds many counts of this clonotype. The V and J genes are TRBV6-5 and TRBJ1-1; D is uncertain. Trimming cost V 6 bases and J 1 base, with 12 bases left between them. This CDR3 has 14 residues. Germline CDR1 and CDR2: MNHEY and SVGAGI. The CDR3 region has the DNA TGTGCCAGCAGCCCTGGACTGTGGAACACTGAAGCTTTCTTT. Translation: CASSPGLWNTEAFF.

This clonotype was seen repeatedly, ten times or more. J is TRBJ2-7 and V is TRBV20-1; the match to TRBD2 covers 10 bases. Germline-derived CDR1 and CDR2 are DFQATT and SNEGSKA (reference sequence). The V and J ends lost 7 bases and 3 bases, in that order; junction bases with no gene match: 12. This CDR3 has 15 residues. CDR3 nucleotides: TGCAGTGGAGAGCGGGAGGGCGGGGCTTACTACGAGCAGTACTTC. This codes for CSGEREGGAYYEQYF.

This clonotype was detected many times. This chain links TRBV24-1 with TRBJ2-7; D is uncertain. The CDR3 consists of 13 residues. The germline CDR1 and CDR2 sequences are KGHDR and SFDVKD. V was pared by 7 bases and J by 2 bases, with 11 bases between. The CDR3 sequence is CATSSSVAYEQYF. The CDR3, as DNA: TGTGCCACCAGCTCCTCGGTCGCCTACGAGCAGTACTTC.

This clonotype was counted many times. The chain combines TRBV27 with TRBJ1-1; 7 bases fit TRBD1. The germline V gene encodes CDR1 MNHEY and CDR2 SMNVEV (reference sequence). V was clipped by 8 bases and J by 7 bases; unmatched bases: 13. This CDR3 spans 14 amino acids. CDR3 sequence: CASRVTGVLSEAFF. DNA of the CDR3: TGTGCCAGCCGTGTAACAGGGGTTTTGAGTGAAGCTTTCTTT.

Many counts were recorded for this clonotype. The chain joins TRBV6-2 or TRBV6-3 to TRBJ1-5; 9 bases are a match to TRBD1. Unmatched junction bases numbered 6, after V lost 8 bases and J lost 7 bases. Per the germline V gene, CDR1 is MNHEY and CDR2 is SVGEGT. This CDR3 is 13 amino acids long. The CDR3 DNA reads as TGTGCCAGCCGTTCGACAGGGGGGCAGCCCCAGCATTTT. Translated, it gives CASRSTGGQPQHF.

The chain carries TRBV6-5 and TRBJ2-7, with TRBD1 matching 9 bases. Germline CDR1 is MNHEY and CDR2 is SVGAGI. V trimming: 4 bases; J trimming: 4 bases; junction bases outside the gene matches: 11. The CDR3 has 16 amino acids. The CDR3 loop is CASSFSGTGITYEQYF. In DNA form, the CDR3 reads TGTGCCAGCAGTTTTTCCGGGACAGGGATAACTTACGAGCAGTACTTC.

This clonotype was detected many times. The chain combines TRBV6-2 or TRBV6-3 with TRBJ2-7; D is possibly TRBD2 (7 bases). Germline CDR1 reads MNHEY; CDR2 reads SVGEGT. There are 14 residues in the CDR3. V was shortened by 7 bases and J by 2 bases, with 15 bases between the two germline ends. The CDR3 loop is CASIPGGRTYEQYF. The CDR3 nucleotides are TGTGCCAGCATTCCCGGGGGGCGAACCTACGAGCAGTACTTC.

In its sample, this clonotype was seen many times. This rearrangement joins TRBV25-1 to TRBJ1-1; D is perhaps TRBD1 (5 bases). CDR3 size: 14 residues. Trimming took off 8 bases at V and 5 bases at J, with 18 bases between the two ends. Germline V gene data show CDR1 as MGHDK and CDR2 as SYGVNS. DNA for the CDR3: TGTGCCAGCCGTTGGGGAGGTCGGGGGACTGAAGCTTTCTTT. This encodes CASRWGGRGTEAFF.

This clonotype was recorded at least ten times. The chain recombines TRBV20-1 with TRBJ1-5, with 11 bases fitting TRBD1. The CDR3 is 19 residues long. V dropped 0 bases and J dropped 2; count of bases not matched to a gene: 12. Germline V gene sequence: CDR1 DFQATT, CDR2 SNEGSKA (reference sequence). The CDR3 protein is CSARDYGTGGGFGNQPQHF. The CDR3 DNA reads TGCAGTGCTAGAGATTACGGGACAGGGGGTGGTTTTGGCAATCAGCCCCAGCATTTT.

There are many counts of this clonotype. The V and J genes are TRBV11-2 and TRBJ2-7, with 12 positions matching TRBD2. J gave up 5 bases and V 4 bases, and 3 bases lay outside the gene matches. Germline CDR1 SGHAT, CDR2 FQNNGV. This CDR3 region has 14 residues. The CDR3 bases are TGTGCCAGCAGCTCCCTAGCGGGAGGGGACGAGCAGTACTTC. Translating it yields CASSSLAGGDEQYF.

A single count supports this clonotype. The chain joins TRBV19 to TRBJ1-5; D not certain. V dropped 3 bases and J dropped 6 bases, with 30 bases sitting between them. Germline values: CDR1 LNHDA, CDR2 SQIVND (reference sequence). The CDR3 length is 20 residues. CDR3: CASSIGPGRLLGGLSQPQHF. For the CDR3, the DNA is TGTGCCAGTAGTATCGGCCCCGGTCGCCTTTTAGGTGGACTCAGTCAGCCCCAGCATTTT. The variable domain in full, completed from reference TRBV19 and TRBJ1-5, reads DGGITQSPKYLFRKEGQNVTLSCEQNLNHDAMYWYRQDPGQGLRLIYYSQIVNDFQKGDIAEGYSVSREKKESFPLTVTSAQKNPTAFYLCASSIGPGRLLGGLSQPQHFGDGTRLSIL.

Many counts were recorded for this clonotype. V gene TRBV7-2 combines with J gene TRBJ1-2, with D unresolved. V lost 5 bases, J lost 4 bases, and 14 bases lay in between. CDR3 length: 14 amino acids. Germline V CDR1 and CDR2: SGHTA, FQGNSA. The CDR3 sequence is CASSPQPSSYGYTF. As DNA, the CDR3 is TGTGCCAGCAGCCCCCAACCGAGTTCCTATGGCTACACCTTC. Full variable domain (missing parts from reference TRBV7-2 and TRBJ1-2): GAGVSQSPSNKVTEKGKDVELRCDPISGHTALYWYRQSLGQGLEFLIYFQGNSAPDKSGLPSDRFSAERTGGSVSTLTIQRTQQEDSAVYLCASSPQPSSYGYTFGSGTRLTVV.